Each of the 20 T cell receptor beta chains below was sequenced from the same sample in a study of spatial heterogeneity in lung cancer. Documented time point: blood at routine non-recurrence follow-up after resection. TCRdb reanalysed the 5' RACE reads using MiXCR and keeps one entry per CDR3 protein. The sample lists about 110,000 distinct CDR3 sequences, 11% seen once, with roughly a quarter in the top ten. Specimen: PBMCs, collected at follow-up. The receptors stem from a female donor with early-stage non-small cell lung cancer.

This clonotype was detected ten times or more. The rearrangement joins TRBV15 to TRBJ1-2; TRBD1 is a possible D gene (5 bases). The CDR3 is 12 amino acids. Germline values: CDR1 LNHNV, CDR2 YYDKDF (reference sequence). V gave up 3 bases and J gave up 7 bases, with 9 bases separating them. The CDR3 bases are TGTGCCACCAGCAGGGCAGGGATTGGCTACACCTTC. This sequence encodes CATSRAGIGYTF.

The chain employs TRBV28 and TRBJ2-5; D is possibly TRBD1 (6 bases). Deletions cut 6 bases from V and 2 bases from J, with 25 bases between. Germline-derived CDR1 and CDR2 are MDHEN and SYDVKM. This CDR3 comprises 18 residues. The CDR3 reads CASRGQPGLSSRQETQYF. Here the CDR3 DNA reads TGTGCCAGCAGAGGACAGCCAGGACTTTCGAGTCGGCAAGAGACCCAGTACTTC.

In its sample, this clonotype was seen a few times. The rearrangement joins TRBV25-1 to TRBJ1-1; D is undetermined. Trimming shortened V by 2 bases and J by 11 bases, and 15 bases separated the two germline ends. Germline loops: CDR1 MGHDK, CDR2 SYGVNS. The CDR3 covers 13 residues. CDR3 in amino acids: CASSEDLWGLAFF. The CDR3 region has the DNA TGTGCCAGCAGTGAAGATTTGTGGGGTTTGGCTTTCTTT.

For this clonotype: Germline and junction disagree at one end, which may indicate a read error. In DNA, the CDR3 is TGTGCCAGCAGCGTAGCTCCTCCGGGACTTAGAGGCACCGGGGAGCTGTGTTTT. Amino acids: CASSVAPPGLRGTGELCF. The V and J genes are TRBV9 and TRBJ2-2; a weak D match, TRBD2 (6 bases). The CDR3 covers 18 residues. Germline CDR1 is SGDLS and CDR2 is YYNGEE. The variable domain in full, completed from reference TRBV9 and TRBJ2-2, reads DSGVTQTPKHLITATGQRVTLRCSPRSGDLSVYWYQQSLDQGLQFLIQYYNGEERAKGNILERFSAQQFPDLHSELNLSSLELGDSALYFCASSVAPPGLRGTGELCFGEGSRLTVL.

This clonotype has just a few counts. The V gene is TRBV4-3, the J gene TRBJ1-6, with D maybe TRBD1 (5 bases). Trimming took 0 bases from V and 8 from J, leaving 11 bases between them. In germline, CDR1 is LGHNA, CDR2 YSLEER. The CDR3 runs to 15 residues. CDR3 DNA: TGCGCCAGCAGCCAAGATAAGGGGAAGTATTCACCCCTCCACTTT. It is translated as CASSQDKGKYSPLHF.

There are many counts of this clonotype. The genes are TRBV15 and TRBJ1-5; D call uncertain. Between the trimmed V and J ends, which lost 0 bases and 7 bases, there was a span of 13 bases. The CDR3 spans 15 residues. The germline CDR1 and CDR2 sequences are LNHNV and YYDKDF (reference sequence). The DNA for the CDR3 is TGTGCCACCAGCAGAGAAGTCTGGGCCAACCAGCCCCAGCATTTT. Amino acids: CATSREVWANQPQHF.

Concerning this clonotype itself: The junction departs from the called germline gene at one end, perhaps through a read error. The V call is TRBV20-1, the J call TRBJ2-7; a possible D gene is TRBD1 (6 bases). Per germline, CDR1 DFQATT and CDR2 SNEGSKA (reference sequence). This CDR3 has 13 amino acids. CDR3 nucleotide sequence: TGCAGTGCCCCGAGGGACATCACCTACGAGCAGAACTTC. Translated: CSAPRDITYEQNF.

This chain connects TRBV19 to TRBJ2-6; D uncertain. Trimming pared 3 bases from V and 2 bases from J, leaving 8 bases between. The CDR3 is 15 amino acids. CDR1 LNHDA and CDR2 SQIVND come from the germline V gene (reference sequence). CDR3 coding DNA: TGTGCCAGTAGTATTGCGGCTACTGGGGCCAACGTCCTGACTTTC. It encodes CASSIAATGANVLTF.

V and J are TRBV7-2 and TRBJ2-1; D gene unclear. The germline V gene encodes CDR1 SGHTA and CDR2 FQGNSA. Trimming pared 1 base from V and 0 bases from J, leaving 7 bases between. CDR3 length: 15 residues. The CDR3: CASSLETASYNEQFF. The CDR3 DNA reads TGTGCCAGCAGCTTAGAGACCGCCTCCTACAATGAGCAGTTCTTC.

The rearrangement links TRBV27 to TRBJ2-3; D is uncertain. This CDR3 region has 14 residues. Germline CDR1 MNHEY, CDR2 SMNVEV (reference sequence). The V gene lost 2 bases and the J gene lost 0 bases, with 6 bases spanning the gap. CDR3 nucleotide sequence: TGTGCCAGCAGTTTACGTCTGAGCACAGATACGCAGTATTTT. Protein: CASSLRLSTDTQYF.

This clonotype came up many times. As DNA, the CDR3 is TGCGCCAGCAGTCAAGAGCAGCGGGAGTGCACAGATACGCAGTATTTT. Translated, it gives CASSQEQRECTDTQYF. This chain joins TRBV23-1 and TRBJ2-3; 8 bases agree with TRBD2. TRBV23-1 is recorded as an ORF, its role being uncertain. The CDR3 extends over 16 amino acids. Losses at the gene ends were 2 bases for V and 1 base for J; bases not matched to a gene: 5.

The table lists this clonotype with a few counts. The rearrangement links TRBV7-2 to TRBJ2-3, with 13 bases identical to TRBD2. This CDR3 is built from 18 residues. Trimming took 1 base from V and 3 from J; bases not matched to a gene: 7. Germline V gene lookup returns CDR1 SGHTA and CDR2 FQGNSA. The CDR3 loop is CASSLDLLAGGPTDTQYF. CDR3 in DNA: TGTGCCAGCAGCTTAGATTTACTAGCGGGAGGGCCAACAGATACGCAGTATTTT.

The rearrangement uses TRBV18 and TRBJ2-1; D is possibly TRBD1 (6 bases). This CDR3 region has 14 residues. Looked up from germline, CDR1 is KGHSH and CDR2 is LQKENI. Deletions cut 3 bases from V and 5 bases from J, with 11 bases between. CDR3 nucleotide sequence: TGTGCCAGCTCACCGCAGCAGGGGAACAATGAGCAGTTCTTC. Translation: CASSPQQGNNEQFF.

There are a few counts of this clonotype. The chain is built from TRBV20-1 and TRBJ2-3, with D possibly being TRBD2 (5 bases). The length of the CDR3 is 15 residues. Looked up from germline, CDR1 is DFQATT and CDR2 is SNEGSKA (reference sequence). The V and J ends lost 1 base and 14 bases respectively, with 25 bases between them. DNA of the CDR3: TGCAGTGCTAGAGTCCTGGACTCACGACCGAGTTCCCCGTATTTT. Protein: CSARVLDSRPSSPYF.

This clonotype was counted ten times or more. This chain joins TRBV28 and TRBJ2-7; perhaps TRBD1 as D (6 bases). This CDR3 spans 14 amino acids. V was cut by 6 bases and J by 3 bases, with 15 bases left in between. CDR1 and CDR2 from the germline V gene are MDHEN and SYDVKM. The CDR3 DNA reads as TGTGCCAGCAGAAAACCGGGACAAGGCTACGAGCAGTACTTC. It codes for CASRKPGQGYEQYF.

V is TRBV19 and J is TRBJ2-1; D remains ambiguous. Germline V gene data show CDR1 as LNHDA and CDR2 as SQIVND (reference sequence). The V and J ends lost 3 bases and 7 bases respectively, with 10 bases between them. The CDR3 is 13 amino acids. CDR3 sequence (DNA): TGTGCCAGTAGTATCTCGGTTGGAAATGAGCAGTTCTTC. Translated: CASSISVGNEQFF.

The chain couples TRBV6-1 to TRBJ2-7; 9 nucleotides agree with TRBD1. V was clipped by 7 bases and J by 0 bases; unmatched bases: 10. The CDR3 contains 16 residues. Germline V gene lookup returns CDR1 MNHNS and CDR2 SASEGT. The DNA for the CDR3 is TGTGCCAGCACCCGGACAGGGGCTACAAGCTCCTACGAGCAGTACGTC. This sequence encodes CASTRTGATSSYEQYV.

This clonotype was seen only a few times. V and J are TRBV4-2 and TRBJ1-6; D is unresolved. CDR3 length: 16 residues. The germline V gene has CDR1 LGHNA and CDR2 YNFKEQ. Trimming cost V 0 bases and J 0 bases, with 6 bases left between them. CDR3 region: CASSQDGSSYNSPLHF. CDR3 coding DNA: TGTGCCAGCAGCCAAGATGGGAGCTCCTATAATTCACCCCTCCACTTT.

The sample holds a few counts of this clonotype. The gene calls are TRBV12-3 or TRBV12-4 and TRBJ1-5; possible D gene TRBD1, 6 bases. This CDR3 comprises 14 residues. V was shortened by 8 bases and J by 0 bases, with 11 bases between the two germline ends. The DNA for the CDR3 is TGTGCCAGCGGGGGGGCCGGTAGCAATCAGCCCCAGCATTTT. Its protein is CASGGAGSNQPQHF.

This chain links TRBV11-2 with TRBJ2-2; the match to TRBD1 covers 10 bases. Trimming at V came to 3 bases and at J to 4 bases, leaving 2 bases not matched to a gene. The length of the CDR3 is 15 residues. CDR1 is SGHAT, CDR2 FQNNGV, per germline. As DNA, the CDR3 is TGTGCCAGCAGCTTCCGGACAGGGGGCACCGGGGAGCTGTTTTTT. Its protein product is CASSFRTGGTGELFF.